This T cell receptor beta chain stems from a study of radiation and T cells in renal cell carcinoma. Study-wide results and limits: From baseline, blood top tumor clonotypes peaked at 2 weeks post-radiation. Baseline intratumoral clonotype presence is unknown without pretreatment biopsies.

The table came from immunoSEQ multiplex PCR; TCRdb's copy has only in-frame clones and leaves some out. The sample lists roughly 150,000 clones; roughly 89% were seen once. CDR1 is MGHDK and CDR2 is SYGVNS in the germline V gene. This CDR3 comprises 15 residues. J gave up 8 bases and V 5 bases, and 14 bases lay outside the gene matches. Time point of the sample: blood 2 weeks post-SBRT. Treatment: 15 Gy SBRT to primary tumor, nephrectomy 4 weeks later. Serial blood draws occurred at baseline and 2 and 4 weeks post-SBRT. Notes on this clone: Its antigen is as yet unknown.

The chain recombines TRBV25-1 with TRBJ1-2, with TRBD1 matching over 7 bases. The sequence came from a woman between 50 and 59 years old with renal cell carcinoma. The sample was blood, taken from a patient whose treatment included radiotherapy and nephrectomy. This CDR3 is CASSTPGRGDQGYTF. CDR3 bases: TGTGCCAGCAGTACCCCTGGCAGGGGGGATCAAGGCTACACCTTC.